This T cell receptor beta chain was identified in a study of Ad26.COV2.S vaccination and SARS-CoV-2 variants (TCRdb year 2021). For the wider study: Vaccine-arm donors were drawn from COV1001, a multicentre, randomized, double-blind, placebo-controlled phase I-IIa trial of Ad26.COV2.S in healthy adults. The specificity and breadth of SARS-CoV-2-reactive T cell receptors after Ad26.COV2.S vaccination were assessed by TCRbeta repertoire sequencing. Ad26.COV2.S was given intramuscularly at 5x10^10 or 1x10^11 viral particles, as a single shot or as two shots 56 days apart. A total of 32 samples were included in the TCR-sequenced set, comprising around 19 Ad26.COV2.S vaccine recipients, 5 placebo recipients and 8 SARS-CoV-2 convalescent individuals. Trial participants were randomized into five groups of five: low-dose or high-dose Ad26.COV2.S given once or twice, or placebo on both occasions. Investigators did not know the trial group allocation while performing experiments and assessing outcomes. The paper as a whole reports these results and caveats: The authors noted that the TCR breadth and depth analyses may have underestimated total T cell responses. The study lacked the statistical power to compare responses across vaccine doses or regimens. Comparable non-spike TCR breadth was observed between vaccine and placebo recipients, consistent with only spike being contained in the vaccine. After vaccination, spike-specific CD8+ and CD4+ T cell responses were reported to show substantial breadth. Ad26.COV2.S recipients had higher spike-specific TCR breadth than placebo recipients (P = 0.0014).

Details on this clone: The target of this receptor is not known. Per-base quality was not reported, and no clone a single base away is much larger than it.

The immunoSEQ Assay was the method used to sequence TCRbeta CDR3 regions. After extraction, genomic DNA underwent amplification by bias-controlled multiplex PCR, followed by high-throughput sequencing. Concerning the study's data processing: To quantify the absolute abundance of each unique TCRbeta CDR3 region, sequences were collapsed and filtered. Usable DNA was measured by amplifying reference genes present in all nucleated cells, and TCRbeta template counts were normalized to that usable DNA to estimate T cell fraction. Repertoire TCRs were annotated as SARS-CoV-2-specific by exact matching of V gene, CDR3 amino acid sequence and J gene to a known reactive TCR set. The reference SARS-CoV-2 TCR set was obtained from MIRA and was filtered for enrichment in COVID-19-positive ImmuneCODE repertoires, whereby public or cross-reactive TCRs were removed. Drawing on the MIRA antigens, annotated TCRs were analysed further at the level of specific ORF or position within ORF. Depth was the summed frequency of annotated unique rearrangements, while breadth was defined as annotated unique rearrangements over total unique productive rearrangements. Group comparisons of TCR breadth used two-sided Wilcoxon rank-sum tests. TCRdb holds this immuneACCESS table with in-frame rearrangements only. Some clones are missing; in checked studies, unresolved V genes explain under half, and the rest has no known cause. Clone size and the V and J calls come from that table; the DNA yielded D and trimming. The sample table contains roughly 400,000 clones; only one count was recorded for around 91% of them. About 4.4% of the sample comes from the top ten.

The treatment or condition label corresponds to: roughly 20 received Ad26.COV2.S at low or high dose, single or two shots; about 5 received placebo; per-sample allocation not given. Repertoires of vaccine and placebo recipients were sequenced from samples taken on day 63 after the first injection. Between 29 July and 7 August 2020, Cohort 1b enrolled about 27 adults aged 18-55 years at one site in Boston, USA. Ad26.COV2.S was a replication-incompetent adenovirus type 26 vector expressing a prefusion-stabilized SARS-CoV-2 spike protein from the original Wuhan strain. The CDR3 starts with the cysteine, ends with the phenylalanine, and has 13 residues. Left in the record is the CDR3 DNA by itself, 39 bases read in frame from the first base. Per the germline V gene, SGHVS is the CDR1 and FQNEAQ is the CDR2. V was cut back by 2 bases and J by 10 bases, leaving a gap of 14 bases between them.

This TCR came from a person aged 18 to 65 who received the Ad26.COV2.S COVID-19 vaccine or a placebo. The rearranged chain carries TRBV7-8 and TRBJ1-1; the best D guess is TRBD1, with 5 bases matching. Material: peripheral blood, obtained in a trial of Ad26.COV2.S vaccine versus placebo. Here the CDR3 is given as CASSLRQGAGAFF. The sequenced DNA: TGTGCCAGCAGCTTAAGGCAGGGAGCAGGAGCTTTCTTT.